This T cell receptor (beta chain) stems from a study of CD8 T cells in ankylosing spondylitis. This clonotype has ten or more counts. V was clipped by 9 bases and J by 0 bases, with 8 bases between them. Germline-derived CDR1 and CDR2 are KGHDR and SFDVKD. This CDR3 has 14 residues. TCRdb re-analysed the 5' RACE reads in MiXCR, keeping a single row per CDR3 protein. The table has roughly 220,000 distinct CDR3 sequences, over 9.5% seen once. The clonotype was recovered from a male donor with ankylosing spondylitis or in good health (not recorded which). The chain joins TRBV24-1 to TRBJ2-6; D call uncertain. Sequencing input: blood, either unsorted or a sorted T cell fraction (not recorded which). Here the CDR3 reads CATAPTSGANVLTF. As DNA, the CDR3 is TGTGCCACCGCCCCCACCTCTGGGGCCAACGTCCTGACTTTC.